The source of this TCR beta chain is a study of T cell responses to AZD1222 COVID-19 vaccine (dated by TCRdb to the early 2020s). General notes on the study: AZD1222 recipients given second doses at about 4 weeks or at about 12 weeks were pooled, since spike-specific TCR depth and breadth were not found to differ between the two schedules. TCR sequencing was performed for roughly 250 trial participants, of whom 200 to 210 were given two doses of AZD1222 and some 25 were given two doses of MenACWY control vaccine. Enrollment into the trials was organized by age into subgroups of 18-55, 56-69 and 70-plus years, and those subgroups contained approximately 150, 30 and 60 TCR-sequenced participants, respectively.

A remark on this clone: Its antigen is unknown. No clone much larger than this one lies a single base away; base qualities are absent.

Broad study findings and their caveats: Epitopes outside the regions mutated in the B.1.351 and B.1.1.7 variants were reportedly recognized by nearly half of the unique spike-specific TCRs. Because no samples from the day 14 peak response were available, repertoires could be characterized only after the peak T cell response. CD4 TCRs associated with the vaccine covered the entire spike protein, and the dominant responses were in regions 160-218 and 743-854. Participants were mostly white British and included more females than males, and it was suggested by the authors that clonal diversity may have been underestimated. Only 5 to 7 AZD1222 recipients were SARS-CoV-2 seropositive at baseline, limiting conclusions about previously exposed vaccinees. In the small 56-69-year group, the increase in depth fell short of significance, most likely because of low power. A significant rise in spike-specific TCR breadth and depth was observed after two AZD1222 doses relative to day 0 and relative to MenACWY recipients.

The CDR3 regions of human TCRbeta chains were analyzed by immunosequencing. The authors' pipeline ran thus. Repertoire TCRs were matched against a reference library of SARS-CoV-2-specific TCRs generated with the MIRA antigen-specificity platform. Breadth was defined as the fraction of unique TCRs that were SARS-CoV-2-associated, and depth was defined as the fraction of total T cells that were SARS-CoV-2-associated. Using the MIRA data, every spike-specific TCR was mapped to the spike region that the TCR reacted to and assigned to either a CD4 or a CD8 class. Log10-transformed breadth and depth values were compared by one-way ANOVA with Sidak's multiple comparisons tests. TCRdb carries this immuneACCESS record with in-frame sequences only. Its versions omit some clonotypes, under half of them owing to an unresolved V gene in the studies checked, with the rest unexplained. The DNA gave D and trimming, while V, J and clone size come from that table. The sample has under 150,000 clones on record, 85% to 90% of them singletons. 28% of the sample lies in the top ten.

CDR1 and CDR2 are drawn from the germline V gene: SGHDT, YYEEEE. Germline trimming: 6 bases from V, 4 bases from J; junction bases outside gene matches: 10. The CDR3, from cysteine to phenylalanine, totals 15 residues. Just CDR3 DNA is preserved here, 45 bases in frame from base 1. Explained via the paper, the time point label denotes: baseline before first vaccination. Vaccinee samples came from UK trials COV001 and COV002, including a single-blind randomized controlled phase 2/3 trial of AZD1222 (ChAdOx1 nCoV-19) in healthy adults. For TCRbeta chain sequencing, PBMC samples from trial participants were taken at day 0 and at day 28 after the second dose.

Sequences were derived from peripheral blood, sampled on day 0 of AZD1222 vaccination. This clonotype was sampled from an adult in good health. The chain couples TRBV5-6 to TRBJ2-1; TRBD1 matches 7 bases in the middle. CDR3 region: CASNSGTDVYNEQFF. The nucleotides are TGTGCCAGCAACTCCGGGACAGATGTTTACAATGAGCAGTTCTTC.